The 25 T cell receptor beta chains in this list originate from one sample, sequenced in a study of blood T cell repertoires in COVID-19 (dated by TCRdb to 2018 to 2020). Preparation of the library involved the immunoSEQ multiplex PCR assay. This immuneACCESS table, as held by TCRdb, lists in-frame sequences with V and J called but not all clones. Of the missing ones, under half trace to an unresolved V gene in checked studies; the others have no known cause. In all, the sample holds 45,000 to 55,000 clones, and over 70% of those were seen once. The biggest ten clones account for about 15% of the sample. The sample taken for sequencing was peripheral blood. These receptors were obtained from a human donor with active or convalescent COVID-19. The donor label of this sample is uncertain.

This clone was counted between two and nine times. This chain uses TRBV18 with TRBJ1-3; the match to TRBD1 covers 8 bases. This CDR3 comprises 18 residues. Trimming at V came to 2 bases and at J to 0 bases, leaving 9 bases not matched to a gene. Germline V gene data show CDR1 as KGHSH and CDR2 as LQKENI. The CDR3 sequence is CASSPRAGTGSSGNTIYF. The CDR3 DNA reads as TGTGCCAGCTCACCAAGGGCCGGGACAGGTAGCTCTGGAAACACCATATATTTT.

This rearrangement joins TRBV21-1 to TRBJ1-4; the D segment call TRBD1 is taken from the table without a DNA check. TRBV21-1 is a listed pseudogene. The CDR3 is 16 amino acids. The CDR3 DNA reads TGTGCCAGCAGCAAAGAGCATCCTAGGGACAAGGAAAAACTGTTTTTT. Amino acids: CASSKEHPRDKEKLFF.

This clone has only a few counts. CDR3 sequence: CASSQAYRGRGYGYTF. The DNA of the CDR3 is TGCGCCAGCAGCCAAGCCTACAGGGGGCGAGGCTATGGCTACACCTTC. V gene TRBV4-3 combines with J gene TRBJ1-2; 9 bases line up with TRBD1. CDR1 is LGHNA, CDR2 YSLEER, per germline. The junction had 7 bases not matched to a gene; V was cut back by 1 base and J by 4 bases. The CDR3 totals 16 residues.

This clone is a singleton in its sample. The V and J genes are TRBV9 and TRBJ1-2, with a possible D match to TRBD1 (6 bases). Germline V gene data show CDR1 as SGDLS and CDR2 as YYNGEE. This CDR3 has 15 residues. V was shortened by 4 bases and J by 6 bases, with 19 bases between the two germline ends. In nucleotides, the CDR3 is TGTGCCAGCAGCCCGACGACAGGAGAAGTAAATGGCTACACCTTC. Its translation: CASSPTTGEVNGYTF. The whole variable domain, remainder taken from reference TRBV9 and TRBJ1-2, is DSGVTQTPKHLITATGQRVTLRCSPRSGDLSVYWYQQSLDQGLQFLIQYYNGEERAKGNILERFSAQQFPDLHSELNLSSLELGDSALYFCASSPTTGEVNGYTFGSGTRLTVV.

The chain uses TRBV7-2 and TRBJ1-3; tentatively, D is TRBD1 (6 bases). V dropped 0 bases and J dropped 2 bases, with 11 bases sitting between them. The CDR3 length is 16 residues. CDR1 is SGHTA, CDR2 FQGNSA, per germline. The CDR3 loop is CASSLALRGTGNTIYF. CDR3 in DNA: TGTGCCAGCAGCTTAGCGCTCAGGGGTACTGGAAACACCATATATTTT. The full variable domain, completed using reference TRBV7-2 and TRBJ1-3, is GAGVSQSPSNKVTEKGKDVELRCDPISGHTALYWYRQSLGQGLEFLIYFQGNSAPDKSGLPSDRFSAERTGGSVSTLTIQRTQQEDSAVYLCASSLALRGTGNTIYFGEGSWLTVV.

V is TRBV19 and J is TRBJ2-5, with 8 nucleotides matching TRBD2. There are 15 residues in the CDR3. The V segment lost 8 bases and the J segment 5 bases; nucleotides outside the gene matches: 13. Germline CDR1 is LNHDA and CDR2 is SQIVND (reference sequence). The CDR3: CASSIWTSNVETQYF. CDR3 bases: TGTGCCAGTTCAATTTGGACTAGCAATGTCGAGACCCAGTACTTC.

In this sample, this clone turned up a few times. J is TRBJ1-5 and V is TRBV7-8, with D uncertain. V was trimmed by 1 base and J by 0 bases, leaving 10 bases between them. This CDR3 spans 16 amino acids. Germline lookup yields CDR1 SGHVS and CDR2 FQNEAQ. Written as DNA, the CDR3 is TGTGCCAGCAGCTTAGTTGTGGGCCTTAGCAATCAGCCCCAGCATTTT. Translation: CASSLVVGLSNQPQHF. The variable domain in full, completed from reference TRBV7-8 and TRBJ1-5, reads GAGVSQSPRYKVAKRGQDVALRCDPISGHVSLFWYQQALGQGPEFLTYFQNEAQLDKSGLPSDRFFAERPEGSVSTLKIQRTQQEDSAVYLCASSLVVGLSNQPQHFGDGTRLSIL.

The CDR3 protein is CALKGGSGYGYTF. The CDR3 DNA reads TGTGCCCTAAAGGGGGGGTCCGGCTATGGCTACACCTTC. The chain couples TRBV10-3 to TRBJ1-2; maybe TRBD1 (6 bases). Between the trimmed V and J ends, which lost 11 bases and 4 bases, there was a span of 17 bases. Germline CDR1 and CDR2: ENHRY and SYGVKD. CDR3 size: 13 residues.

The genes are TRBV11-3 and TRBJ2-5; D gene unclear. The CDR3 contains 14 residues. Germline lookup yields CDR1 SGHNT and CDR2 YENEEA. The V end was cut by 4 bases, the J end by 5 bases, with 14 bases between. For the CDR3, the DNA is TGTGCCAGCAGCTCTACTGACATATCGGAGACCCAGTACTTC. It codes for CASSSTDISETQYF.

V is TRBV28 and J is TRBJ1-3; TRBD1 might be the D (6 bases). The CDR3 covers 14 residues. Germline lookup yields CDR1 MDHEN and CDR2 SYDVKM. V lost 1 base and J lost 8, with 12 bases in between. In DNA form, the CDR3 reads TGTGCCAGCAGTTTATCGGGCAGGGGAGACACCATATATTTT. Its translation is CASSLSGRGDTIYF.

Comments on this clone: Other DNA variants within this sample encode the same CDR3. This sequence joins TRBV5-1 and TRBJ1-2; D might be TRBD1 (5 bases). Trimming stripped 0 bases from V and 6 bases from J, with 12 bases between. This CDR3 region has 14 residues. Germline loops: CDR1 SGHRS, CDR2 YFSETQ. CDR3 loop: CASSLAGQGDGYTF. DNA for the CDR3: TGCGCCAGCAGCTTGGCCGGGCAGGGCGATGGCTACACCTTC.

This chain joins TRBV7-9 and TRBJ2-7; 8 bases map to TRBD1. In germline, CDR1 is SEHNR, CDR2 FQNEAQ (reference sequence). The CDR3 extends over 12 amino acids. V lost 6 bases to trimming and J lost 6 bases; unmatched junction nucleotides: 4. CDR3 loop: CASRYTGGEQYF. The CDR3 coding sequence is TGTGCCAGCAGGTATACAGGGGGCGAGCAGTACTTC.

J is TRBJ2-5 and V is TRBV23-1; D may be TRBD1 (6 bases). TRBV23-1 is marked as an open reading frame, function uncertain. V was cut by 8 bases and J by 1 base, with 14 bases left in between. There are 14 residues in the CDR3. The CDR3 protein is CASPEGQPQETQYF. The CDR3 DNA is TGCGCCAGCCCCGAGGGACAACCCCAAGAGACCCAGTACTTC.

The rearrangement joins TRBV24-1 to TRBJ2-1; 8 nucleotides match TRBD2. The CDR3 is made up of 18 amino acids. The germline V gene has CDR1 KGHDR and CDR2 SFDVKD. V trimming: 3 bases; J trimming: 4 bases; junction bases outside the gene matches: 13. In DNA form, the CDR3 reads TGTGCCACCAGTGATGGGAAATGGCTAGCGGGTGGGTACAATGAGCAGTTCTTC. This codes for CATSDGKWLAGGYNEQFF.

This CDR3 is CAIKGAYEQYF. In DNA, the CDR3 is TGTGCCATCAAGGGGGCCTACGAGCAGTACTTC. The rearrangement joins TRBV28 to TRBJ2-7; TRBD1 might be the D (6 bases). The CDR3 sequence is 11 residues long. The germline V gene has CDR1 MDHEN and CDR2 SYDVKM. V gave up 10 bases and J gave up 2 bases, with 9 bases separating them.

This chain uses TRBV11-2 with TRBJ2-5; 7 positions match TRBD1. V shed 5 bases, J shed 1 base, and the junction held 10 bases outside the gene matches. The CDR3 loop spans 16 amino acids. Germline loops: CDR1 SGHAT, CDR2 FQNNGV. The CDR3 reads CASSPGQASLQETQYF. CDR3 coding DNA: TGTGCCAGCAGCCCAGGACAGGCCTCGCTCCAAGAGACCCAGTACTTC.

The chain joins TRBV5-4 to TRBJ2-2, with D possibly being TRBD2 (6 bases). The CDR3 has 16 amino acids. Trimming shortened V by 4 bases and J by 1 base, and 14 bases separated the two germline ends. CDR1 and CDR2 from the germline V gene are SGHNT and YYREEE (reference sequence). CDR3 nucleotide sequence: TGTGCCAGCAGCACAACCAGCGGGCGGAACACCGGGGAGCTGTTTTTT. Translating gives CASSTTSGRNTGELFF.

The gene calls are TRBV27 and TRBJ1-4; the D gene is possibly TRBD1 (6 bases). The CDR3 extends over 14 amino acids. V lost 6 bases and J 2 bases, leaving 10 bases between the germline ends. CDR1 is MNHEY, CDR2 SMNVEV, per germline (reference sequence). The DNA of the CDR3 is TGTGCCAGCAGGACAGGAGCGACTAATGAAAAACTGTTTTTT. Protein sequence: CASRTGATNEKLFF.

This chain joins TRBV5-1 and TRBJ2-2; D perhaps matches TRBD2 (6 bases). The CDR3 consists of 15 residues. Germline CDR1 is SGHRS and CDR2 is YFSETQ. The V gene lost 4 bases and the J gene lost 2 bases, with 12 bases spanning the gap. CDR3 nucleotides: TGCGCCAGCAGCGGCGGGACGGGTAACACCGGGGAGCTGTTTTTT. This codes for CASSGGTGNTGELFF. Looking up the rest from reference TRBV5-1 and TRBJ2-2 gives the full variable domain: KAGVTQTPRYLIKTRGQQVTLSCSPISGHRSVSWYQQTPGQGLQFLFEYFSETQRNKGNFPGRFSGRQFSNSRSEMNVSTLELGDSALYLCASSGGTGNTGELFFGEGSRLTVL.

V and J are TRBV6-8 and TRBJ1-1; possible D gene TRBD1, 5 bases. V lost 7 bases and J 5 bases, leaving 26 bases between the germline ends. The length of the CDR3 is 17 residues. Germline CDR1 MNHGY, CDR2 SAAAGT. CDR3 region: CASTQRGGKGKKTEAFF. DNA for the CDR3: TGTGCCAGCACACAACGGGGGGGGAAGGGGAAAAAGACTGAAGCTTTCTTT.

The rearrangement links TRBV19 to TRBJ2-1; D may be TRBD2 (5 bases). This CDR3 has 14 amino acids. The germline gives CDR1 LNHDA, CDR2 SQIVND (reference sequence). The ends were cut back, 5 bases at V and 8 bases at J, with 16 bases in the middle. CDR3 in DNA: TGTGCCAGTAGTTCGGGGATTCGGGTGGATGAGCAGTTCTTC. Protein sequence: CASSSGIRVDEQFF.

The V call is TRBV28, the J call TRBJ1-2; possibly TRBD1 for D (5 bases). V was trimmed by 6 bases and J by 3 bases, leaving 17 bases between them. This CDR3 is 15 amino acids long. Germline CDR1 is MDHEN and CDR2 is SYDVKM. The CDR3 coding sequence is TGTGCCAGCAGCTCAGGGAAGAGGCTGGACTATGGCTACACCTTC. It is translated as CASSSGKRLDYGYTF.

The DNA for the CDR3 is TGTGCCAGCAGCCCTCAGGTGTCAGATACGCAGTATTTT. The encoded protein is CASSPQVSDTQYF. The genes are TRBV9 and TRBJ2-3; D remains unclear. Germline V lookup: CDR1 SGDLS, CDR2 YYNGEE. The CDR3 runs to 13 residues. V was shortened by 4 bases and J by 4 bases, with 10 bases between the two germline ends.

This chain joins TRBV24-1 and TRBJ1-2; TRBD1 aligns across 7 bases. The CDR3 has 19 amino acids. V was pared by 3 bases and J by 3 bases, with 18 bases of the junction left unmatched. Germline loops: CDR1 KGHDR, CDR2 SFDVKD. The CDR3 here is CATSDPTPPEHRGYYGYTF. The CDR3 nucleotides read TGTGCCACCAGTGATCCCACCCCCCCCGAGCACAGGGGTTACTATGGCTACACCTTC.

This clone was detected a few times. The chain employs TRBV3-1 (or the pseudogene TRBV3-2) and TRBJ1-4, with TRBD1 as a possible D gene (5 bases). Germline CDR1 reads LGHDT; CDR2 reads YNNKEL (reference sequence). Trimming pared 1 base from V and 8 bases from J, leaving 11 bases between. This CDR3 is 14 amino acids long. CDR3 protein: CASSQGTRGEKLFF. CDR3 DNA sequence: TGTGCCAGCAGCCAAGGGACTCGGGGGGAAAAACTGTTTTTT.